This T cell receptor (beta chain) was captured by sequencing in a study of PD-L1 blockade in urothelial cancer. The CDR3 has 15 amino acids. Trimming took 1 base from V and 6 from J; bases not matched to a gene: 6. From germline, CDR1 is MGHRA and CDR2 YSYEKL. This table comes from immunoSEQ multiplex PCR, and its TCRdb copy is limited to in-frame clones, with some not included. The sample carries roughly 74,000 clones, roughly 87% recorded once. Material: PBMCs, obtained around atezolizumab (anti-PD-L1) treatment. This clonotype originated in a woman between 70 and 85 years old with urothelial cancer. The rearrangement links TRBV4-1 to TRBJ2-3; 8 bases are a match to TRBD2. CDR3 coding DNA: TGCGCCAGCAGCCAAGGGAGCGGGAGTGGGGATACGCAGTATTTT. Translation gives CASSQGSGSGDTQYF.